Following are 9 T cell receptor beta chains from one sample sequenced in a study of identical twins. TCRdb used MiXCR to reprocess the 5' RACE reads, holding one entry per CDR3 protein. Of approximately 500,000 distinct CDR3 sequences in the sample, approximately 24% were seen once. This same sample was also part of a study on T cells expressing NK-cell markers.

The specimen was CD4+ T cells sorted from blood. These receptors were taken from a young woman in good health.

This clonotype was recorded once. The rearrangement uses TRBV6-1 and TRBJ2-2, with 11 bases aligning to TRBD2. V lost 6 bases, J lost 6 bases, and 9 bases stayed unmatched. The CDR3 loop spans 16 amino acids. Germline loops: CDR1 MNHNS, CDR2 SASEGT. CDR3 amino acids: CASSPIAGGRSGELFF. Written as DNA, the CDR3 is TGTGCCAGCAGCCCGATAGCGGGAGGGCGATCCGGGGAGCTGTTTTTT.

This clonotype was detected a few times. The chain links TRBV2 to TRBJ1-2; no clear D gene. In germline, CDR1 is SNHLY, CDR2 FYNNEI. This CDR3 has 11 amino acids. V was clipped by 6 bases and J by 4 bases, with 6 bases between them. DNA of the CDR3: TGTGCCAGCAGGGGGTTCTATGGCTACACCTTC. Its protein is CASRGFYGYTF.

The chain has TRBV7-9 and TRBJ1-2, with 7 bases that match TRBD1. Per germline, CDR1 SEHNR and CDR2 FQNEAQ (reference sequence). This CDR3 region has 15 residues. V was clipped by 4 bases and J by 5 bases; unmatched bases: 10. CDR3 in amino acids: CASSYLTGTAYGYTF. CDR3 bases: TGTGCCAGCAGCTACCTGACCGGGACAGCGTATGGCTACACCTTC.

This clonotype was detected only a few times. Here the CDR3 DNA reads TGCGCCAGCAGCCCCGGGTTGAGCTCCTACAATGAGCAGTTCTTC. Residues: CASSPGLSSYNEQFF. This chain links TRBV5-1 with TRBJ2-1; D remains unclear. Trimming pared 4 bases from V and 0 bases from J, leaving 11 bases between. There are 15 residues in the CDR3. Germline V gene lookup returns CDR1 SGHRS and CDR2 YFSETQ.

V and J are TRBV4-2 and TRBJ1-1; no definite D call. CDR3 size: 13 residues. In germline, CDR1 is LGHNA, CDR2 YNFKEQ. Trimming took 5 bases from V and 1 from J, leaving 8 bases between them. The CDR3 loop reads CASSYGENTEAFF. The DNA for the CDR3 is TGTGCCAGCAGCTACGGAGAGAACACTGAAGCTTTCTTT.

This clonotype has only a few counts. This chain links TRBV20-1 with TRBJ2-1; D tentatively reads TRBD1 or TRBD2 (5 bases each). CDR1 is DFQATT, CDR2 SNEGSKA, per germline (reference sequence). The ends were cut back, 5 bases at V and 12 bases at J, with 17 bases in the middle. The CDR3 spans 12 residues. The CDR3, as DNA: TGCAGTGCTTTGCTGGGGGATTGGGGGCAGTTCTTC. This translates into CSALLGDWGQFF.

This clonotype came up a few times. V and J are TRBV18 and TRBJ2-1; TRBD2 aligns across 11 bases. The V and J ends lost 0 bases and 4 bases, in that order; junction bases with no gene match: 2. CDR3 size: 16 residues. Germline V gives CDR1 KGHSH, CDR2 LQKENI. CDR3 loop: CASSPPGTSGYNEQFF. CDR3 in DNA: TGTGCCAGCTCACCACCCGGGACTAGCGGATACAATGAGCAGTTCTTC.

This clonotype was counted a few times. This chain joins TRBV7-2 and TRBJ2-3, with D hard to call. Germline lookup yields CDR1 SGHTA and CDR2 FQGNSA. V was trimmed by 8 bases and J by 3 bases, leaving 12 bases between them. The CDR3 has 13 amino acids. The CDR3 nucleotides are TGTGCCAGCGGCCTTAGGGCAACAGATACGCAGTATTTT. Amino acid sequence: CASGLRATDTQYF.

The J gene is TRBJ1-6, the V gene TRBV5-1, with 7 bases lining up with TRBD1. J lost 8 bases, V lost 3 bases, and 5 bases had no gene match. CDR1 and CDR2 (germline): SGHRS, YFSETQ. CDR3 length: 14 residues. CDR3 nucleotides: TGCGCCAGCAGCTGGGACAGCTCAGATTCACCCCTCCACTTT. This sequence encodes CASSWDSSDSPLHF.